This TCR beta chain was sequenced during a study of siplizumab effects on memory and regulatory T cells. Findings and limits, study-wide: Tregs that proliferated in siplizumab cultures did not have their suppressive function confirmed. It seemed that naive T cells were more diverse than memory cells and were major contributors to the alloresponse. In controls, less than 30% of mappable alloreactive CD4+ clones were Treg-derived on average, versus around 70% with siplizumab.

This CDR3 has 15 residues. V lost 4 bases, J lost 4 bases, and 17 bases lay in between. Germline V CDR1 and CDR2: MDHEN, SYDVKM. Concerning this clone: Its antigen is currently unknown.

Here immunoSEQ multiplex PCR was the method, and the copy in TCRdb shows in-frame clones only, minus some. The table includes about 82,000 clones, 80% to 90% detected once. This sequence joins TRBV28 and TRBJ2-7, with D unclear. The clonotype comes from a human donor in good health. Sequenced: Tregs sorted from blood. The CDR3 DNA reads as TGTGCCAGCAGTTGGCGTCCGGTCTATTCTTACGAGCAGTACTTC. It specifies CASSWRPVYSYEQYF.